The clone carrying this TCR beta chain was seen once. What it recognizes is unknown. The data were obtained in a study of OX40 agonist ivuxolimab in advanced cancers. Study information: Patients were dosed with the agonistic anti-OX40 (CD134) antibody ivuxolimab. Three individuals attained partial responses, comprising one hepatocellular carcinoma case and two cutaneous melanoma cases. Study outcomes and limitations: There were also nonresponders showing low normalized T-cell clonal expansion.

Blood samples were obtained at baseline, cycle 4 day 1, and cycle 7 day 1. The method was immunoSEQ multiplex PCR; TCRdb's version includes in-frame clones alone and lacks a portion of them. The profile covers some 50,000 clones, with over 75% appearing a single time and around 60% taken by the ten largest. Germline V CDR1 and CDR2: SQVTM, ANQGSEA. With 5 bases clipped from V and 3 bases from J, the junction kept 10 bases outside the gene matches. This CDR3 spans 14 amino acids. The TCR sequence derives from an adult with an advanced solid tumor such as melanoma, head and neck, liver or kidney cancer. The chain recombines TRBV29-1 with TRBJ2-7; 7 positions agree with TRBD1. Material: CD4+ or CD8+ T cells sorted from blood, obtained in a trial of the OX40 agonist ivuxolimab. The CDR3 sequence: CSVLVTGVFYEQYF. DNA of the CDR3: TGCAGCGTTTTGGTTACAGGGGTCTTCTACGAGCAGTACTTC.